These T cell receptor beta chains were read from a single sample in a study of identical twins. MiXCR, run by TCRdb on the 5' RACE reads, gives a single entry per CDR3 protein. The sample holds approximately 260,000 distinct CDR3 sequences, around 8% seen once. The same data also contributed to another study, on yellow fever vaccine responses in identical twins.

Sequencing was carried out using CD8+ T cells sorted from blood. Every receptor here comes from a woman aged 18-29 years in good health. CDR3s include the opening cysteine and the closing phenylalanine or tryptophan. Fields, in order: V gene, CDR3 protein.

v_gene: TRBV5-1
CDR3aa: CASSLWISETQYF

v_gene: TRBV29-1
CDR3aa: CSVTGRPYYEQYF

v_gene: TRBV12-3/TRBV12-4
CDR3aa: CASSFGGRANEQFF

v_gene: TRBV20-1
CDR3aa: CSARGLAGTGELFF

v_gene: TRBV6-1
CDR3aa: CASSVSGTGSDEQFF

v_gene: TRBV10-3
CDR3aa: CAISDSDRGPGETQYF

v_gene: TRBV6-5
CDR3aa: CASSFYTRDREETQYF

v_gene: TRBV2
CDR3aa: CASRPGLVLYEQYF

v_gene: TRBV29-1
CDR3aa: CSVEVSRNYEQYF

v_gene: TRBV11-2
CDR3aa: CASSLTGELSTDTQYF

v_gene: TRBV12-3/TRBV12-4
CDR3aa: CASSPPGRPIRNEQYF

v_gene: TRBV12-3/TRBV12-4
CDR3aa: CASSLRQGGNEQFF

v_gene: TRBV20-1
CDR3aa: CSAQLRDREGKLFF

v_gene: TRBV7-8
CDR3aa: CASSFPDRGITSSYNEQFF

v_gene: TRBV10-3
CDR3aa: CAISELGSTGELFF

v_gene: TRBV20-1
CDR3aa: CSAREWGQLYEQYF

v_gene: TRBV7-8
CDR3aa: CASSLALGVTGYNEQFF

v_gene: TRBV27
CDR3aa: CASSVPPSPSGTPADTQYF

v_gene: TRBV28
CDR3aa: CASSFKQGQETQYF

v_gene: TRBV19
CDR3aa: CASSMYGGAYNEQFF

v_gene: TRBV20-1
CDR3aa: CSARGQENEKLFF

v_gene: TRBV27
CDR3aa: CASSFLQGVGYTF

v_gene: TRBV12-3/TRBV12-4
CDR3aa: CASSRTGGQETQYF

v_gene: TRBV2
CDR3aa: CASWTGNEQFF

v_gene: TRBV3-1
CDR3aa: CASSQDPKFNEQFF

v_gene: TRBV5-1
CDR3aa: CASSQTLAAYEQYF

v_gene: TRBV12-3/TRBV12-4
CDR3aa: CASSLGLASFREQFF

v_gene: TRBV30
CDR3aa: CAWSLGNTGELFF

v_gene: TRBV28
CDR3aa: CASSTYYEQYF

v_gene: TRBV11-2
CDR3aa: CASSSPNPGLVPPTGEQYF

v_gene: TRBV7-2
CDR3aa: CASSLRVIEQFF

v_gene: TRBV9
CDR3aa: CASSVGGVRFTDTQYF

v_gene: TRBV3-1
CDR3aa: CASSHAGLAGRGYEQYF

v_gene: TRBV20-1
CDR3aa: CSARDRGWITYEQYF

v_gene: TRBV12-3/TRBV12-4
CDR3aa: CASRHLTENTGELFF

v_gene: TRBV27
CDR3aa: CASSSSRGISYGYTF

v_gene: TRBV27
CDR3aa: CASRLAGLHEQYF

v_gene: TRBV11-3
CDR3aa: CASSPGQVSYNEQFF

v_gene: TRBV6-1
CDR3aa: CASSPWTGGIDTQYF

v_gene: TRBV12-5
CDR3aa: CASGSSGGPINNEQFF

v_gene: TRBV11-2
CDR3aa: CASSLGRWVEKETQYF

v_gene: TRBV29-1
CDR3aa: CSVEDQTASDIGEQYF

v_gene: TRBV5-1
CDR3aa: CASSLHYTDNEQFF

v_gene: TRBV4-3
CDR3aa: CASSQAHPGLAGYNEQFF

v_gene: TRBV29-1
CDR3aa: CSARGGGTYEQYF

v_gene: TRBV11-2
CDR3aa: CTSSPRTSGGTYEETQYF

v_gene: TRBV6-2/TRBV6-3
CDR3aa: CASSYKPGTSGIEQYF

v_gene: TRBV11-2
CDR3aa: CASSYFPLAGETLAKNIQYF

v_gene: TRBV30
CDR3aa: CAWSPRQGRNTEAFF

v_gene: TRBV7-9
CDR3aa: CASSPPIRTGLYNEQFF